This T cell receptor beta chain was documented in a study of T cell changes during pregnancy in multiple sclerosis (dated by TCRdb to between 2018 and 2021). At the level of the whole study: The study examined how the T cell repertoire changed over the course of pregnancy in women with multiple sclerosis.

As for this clone: Its binding antigen is unknown. Qualities for individual bases were not recorded, and no much larger clone is one base off.

The protocol used for the library was the immunoSEQ multiplex PCR assay. TCRdb provides this immuneACCESS table in a form limited to in-frame rearrangements. Some clones are lacking; in checked studies, under half of them reflect an unresolved V gene, and why the rest are absent is not known. The sample contains about 70,000 clones, around 94% of them found a single time. Together, the top ten hold 0.5% to 0.65% of the sample. This receptor was taken from a female donor with multiple sclerosis, enrolled in a pregnancy study. Sequenced material: peripheral blood, taken in the third trimester of pregnancy.

The CDR3 corresponds to CASSLMGRLVANEQFF. The DNA reads as follows: TGTGCCAGCAGCTTAATGGGCAGGCTCGTGGCCAATGAGCAGTTCTTC. This chain joins TRBV7-3 to TRBJ2-1; the D gene is unclear. Per the germline V gene, SGHTA is the CDR1 and FQGTGA is the CDR2. Deletion took 1 base off V and 6 bases off J, with a span of 16 bases between the germline ends. The CDR3 contains 16 residues, cysteine and phenylalanine counted. The only DNA kept is the CDR3, 48 bases in frame from the first base. With all but the CDR3 taken from the reference TRBV7-3 and TRBJ2-1 genes, the full variable domain is: GAGVSQTPSNKVTEKGKYVELRCDPISGHTALYWYRQSLGQGPEFLIYFQGTGAADDSGLPNDRFFAVRPEGSVSTLKIQRTERGDSAVYLCASSLMGRLVANEQFFGPGTRLTVL.